This note documents a single TCR beta chain sequence. The antigen is unknown. These data come from a study of identifying expanded T cells in peripheral blood. Clones were sequenced by immunoSEQ multiplex PCR, and TCRdb holds only the in-frame ones, with some missing. The repertoire holds more than 90,000 clones, with 87% as singletons. Trimming removed 1 base at V and 7 bases at J, with 13 bases between. CDR1 is LNHNV, CDR2 YYDKDF, per germline (reference sequence). The CDR3 has 14 amino acids. General study findings and limits: Clone count variance between approximately two-week samples rose with total template count.

The specimen sequenced was blood. This clonotype was sampled from a person between 18 and 75 years old in good health. This chain connects TRBV15 to TRBJ1-1, with D uncertain. CDR3 residues: CATSRGAGDLEAFF. DNA for the CDR3: TGTGCCACCAGCAGAGGGGCAGGCGACCTTGAAGCTTTCTTT.